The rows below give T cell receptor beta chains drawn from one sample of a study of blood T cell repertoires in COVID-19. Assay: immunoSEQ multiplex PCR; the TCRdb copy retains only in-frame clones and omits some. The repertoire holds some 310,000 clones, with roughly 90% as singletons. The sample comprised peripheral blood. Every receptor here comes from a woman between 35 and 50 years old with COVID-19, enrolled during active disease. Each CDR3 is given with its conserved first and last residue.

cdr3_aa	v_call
CASSSNPQGNTEAFF	TRBV5-1
CASSYSITERQSYEQYF	TRBV6-2/TRBV6-3
CASSLFRDSVNQPQHF	TRBV7-2
CASSQTGTGLRGYTF	TRBV19
CASRWTSGVYNEQFF	TRBV7-2
CASSVFGLAGVNTGELFF	TRBV9
CASSLTSGRTYNEQFF	TRBV18
CASSLSDPGHHLGNEQYF	TRBV7-2
CASSVGTGGFKEQFF	TRBV9
CASRSTGTEDDEQYF	TRBV28
CASSPSQGGSTEAFF	TRBV9
CASSWGRVYGYTF	TRBV6-5
CASRGGSANYGYTF	TRBV2
CASSITGGRTEAFF	TRBV5-4
CASSVTGSYEQYF	TRBV7-2
CATQVLGGDTQYF	TRBV19
CASSFKGAGGNTIYF	TRBV11-2
CASSVTTALSGNTIYF	TRBV6-1